The rows below give T cell receptor beta chains drawn from one sample of a study of blood T cell repertoires in COVID-19. The protocol was immunoSEQ multiplex PCR, while the TCRdb copy is restricted to in-frame clones and leaves out a portion. The sample lists under 300,000 clones; about 80% were seen once. The sample taken for sequencing was PBMCs or T cells enriched from blood (not recorded which). Receptors were obtained from a man in his forties who had recovered from COVID-19. The CDR3 runs from the conserved cysteine through the conserved F or W. A D gene is named only where the DNA matches it firmly. Expanded clones are given a class, and other clones once, few, many or no size at all.

V gene: TRBV9
J gene: TRBJ1-6
D gene: .
clone size: .
CDR3 protein: CASSGPAGTLNSPLHF
CDR3 DNA: TGTGCCAGCAGCGGACCCGCCGGGACATTGAATTCACCCCTCCACTTT

V gene: TRBV2
J gene: TRBJ2-7
D gene: .
clone size: .
CDR3 protein: CASSEGTDPYEQYF
CDR3 DNA: TGTGCCAGTTCGGAGGGGACCGACCCCTACGAGCAGTACTTC

V gene: TRBV7-9
J gene: TRBJ2-5
D gene: TRBD1
clone size: .
CDR3 protein: CASSQGAGAVGETQYF
CDR3 DNA: TGTGCCAGCAGCCAGGGGGCAGGGGCGGTTGGAGAGACCCAGTACTTC

V gene: TRBV5-1
J gene: TRBJ2-7
D gene: TRBD1
clone size: .
CDR3 protein: CASRTGAGDYEQYF
CDR3 DNA: TGCGCCAGCAGGACAGGGGCTGGGGACTACGAGCAGTACTTC

V gene: TRBV9
J gene: TRBJ1-4
D gene: TRBD1
clone size: .
CDR3 protein: CASSQQGGNEKLFF
CDR3 DNA: TGTGCCAGCAGCCAACAGGGGGGGAACGAAAAACTGTTTTTT

V gene: TRBV19
J gene: TRBJ1-1
D gene: .
clone size: .
CDR3 protein: CASIGSWRTEAFF
CDR3 DNA: TGTGCCAGTATTGGCAGCTGGAGAACTGAAGCTTTCTTT

V gene: TRBV18
J gene: TRBJ1-2
D gene: TRBD1
clone size: .
CDR3 protein: CASSPPGQEYGYTF
CDR3 DNA: TGTGCCAGCTCACCACCGGGACAGGAGTATGGCTACACCTTC

V gene: TRBV29-1
J gene: TRBJ2-3
D gene: .
clone size: .
CDR3 protein: CSACDFPIPDTQYF
CDR3 DNA: TGCAGCGCCTGCGACTTCCCGATCCCAGATACGCAGTATTTT

V gene: TRBV10-2
J gene: TRBJ1-2
D gene: TRBD1
clone size: .
CDR3 protein: CASGGGTGGSSYGYTF
CDR3 DNA: TGCGCCAGCGGAGGCGGGACAGGGGGATCTTCCTATGGCTACACCTTC

V gene: TRBV7-9
J gene: TRBJ2-5
D gene: TRBD2
clone size: .
CDR3 protein: CASSSGLAMGYQETQYF
CDR3 DNA: TGTGCCAGCAGCTCTGGACTAGCGATGGGGTACCAAGAGACCCAGTACTTC

V gene: TRBV27
J gene: TRBJ2-1
D gene: TRBD1
clone size: few
CDR3 protein: CASSWDRGRNEQFF
CDR3 DNA: TGTGCCAGCAGTTGGGACAGGGGAAGGAATGAGCAGTTCTTC

V gene: TRBV28
J gene: TRBJ1-5
D gene: TRBD1
clone size: .
CDR3 protein: CASSRARTGRNQPQHF
CDR3 DNA: TGTGCCAGCAGTCGCGCGCGGACAGGGCGGAATCAGCCCCAGCATTTT

V gene: TRBV6-5
J gene: TRBJ2-3
D gene: .
clone size: .
CDR3 protein: CASSSRTIQDTQYF
CDR3 DNA: TGTGCCAGCAGTTCCCGGACTATTCAAGATACGCAGTATTTT

V gene: TRBV4-1
J gene: TRBJ2-1
D gene: TRBD2
clone size: few
CDR3 protein: CASSLGLAGYNEQFF
CDR3 DNA: TGCGCCAGCAGCCTCGGACTAGCGGGGTACAATGAGCAGTTCTTC

V gene: TRBV18
J gene: TRBJ2-5
D gene: .
clone size: .
CDR3 protein: CASSPQSSGETQYF
CDR3 DNA: TGTGCCAGCTCACCACAGTCCTCGGGAGAGACCCAGTACTTC

V gene: TRBV20-1
J gene: TRBJ2-7
D gene: .
clone size: .
CDR3 protein: CSASDEQYF
CDR3 DNA: TGCAGTGCTAGCGACGAGCAGTACTTC

V gene: TRBV5-4
J gene: TRBJ1-2
D gene: TRBD1
clone size: .
CDR3 protein: CASSFDRGGNYGYTF
CDR3 DNA: TGTGCCAGCAGCTTCGACAGGGGTGGAAACTATGGCTACACCTTC

V gene: TRBV2
J gene: TRBJ2-2
D gene: .
clone size: once
CDR3 protein: CASSEVRAGELFF
CDR3 DNA: TGTGCCAGCAGTGAAGTTCGGGCCGGGGAGCTGTTTTTT

V gene: TRBV10-3
J gene: TRBJ1-1
D gene: .
clone size: .
CDR3 protein: CAISGQTEAFF
CDR3 DNA: TGTGCCATCAGTGGACAGACCGAAGCTTTCTTT

V gene: TRBV7-9
J gene: TRBJ1-6
D gene: .
clone size: .
CDR3 protein: CASSSRDYSPLHF
CDR3 DNA: TGTGCCAGCAGCTCTCGGGATTATTCACCCCTCCACTTT

V gene: TRBV28
J gene: TRBJ2-5
D gene: TRBD2
clone size: .
CDR3 protein: CASSPGLARTQYF
CDR3 DNA: TGTGCCAGCAGCCCGGGACTAGCGCGGACCCAGTACTTC

V gene: TRBV4-1
J gene: TRBJ2-5
D gene: .
clone size: .
CDR3 protein: CASSRGFAVRETQYF
CDR3 DNA: TGCGCCAGCAGCCGAGGCTTCGCCGTTAGGGAGACCCAGTACTTC

V gene: TRBV4-1
J gene: TRBJ2-7
D gene: .
clone size: .
CDR3 protein: CASSRVDRSYEQYF
CDR3 DNA: TGCGCCAGCAGCCGAGTTGACAGGTCCTACGAGCAGTACTTC

V gene: TRBV28
J gene: TRBJ1-1
D gene: TRBD1
clone size: .
CDR3 protein: CASKDLDRIRAEAFF
CDR3 DNA: TGTGCCAGCAAAGATTTGGACAGGATTCGCGCTGAAGCTTTCTTT

V gene: TRBV2
J gene: TRBJ2-1
D gene: .
clone size: .
CDR3 protein: CASSVEAVNEQFF
CDR3 DNA: TGTGCCAGCAGTGTCGAGGCTGTCAATGAGCAGTTCTTC

V gene: TRBV15
J gene: TRBJ1-3
D gene: .
clone size: .
CDR3 protein: CATSRAGSISGNTIYF
CDR3 DNA: TGTGCCACCAGCAGAGCGGGATCAATCTCTGGAAACACCATATATTTT

V gene: TRBV7-9
J gene: TRBJ1-2
D gene: .
clone size: .
CDR3 protein: CASSYSRVDGYTF
CDR3 DNA: TGTGCCAGCAGCTACAGCAGGGTTGATGGCTACACCTTC

V gene: TRBV18
J gene: TRBJ2-2
D gene: .
clone size: .
CDR3 protein: CASSPLYRDTGELFF
CDR3 DNA: TGTGCCAGCTCACCACTTTACCGGGACACCGGGGAGCTGTTTTTT

V gene: TRBV7-2
J gene: TRBJ2-3
D gene: TRBD2
clone size: .
CDR3 protein: CASSSSSGGRVDTQYF
CDR3 DNA: TGTGCCAGCAGCTCCAGTAGCGGGGGGCGAGTAGATACGCAGTATTTT